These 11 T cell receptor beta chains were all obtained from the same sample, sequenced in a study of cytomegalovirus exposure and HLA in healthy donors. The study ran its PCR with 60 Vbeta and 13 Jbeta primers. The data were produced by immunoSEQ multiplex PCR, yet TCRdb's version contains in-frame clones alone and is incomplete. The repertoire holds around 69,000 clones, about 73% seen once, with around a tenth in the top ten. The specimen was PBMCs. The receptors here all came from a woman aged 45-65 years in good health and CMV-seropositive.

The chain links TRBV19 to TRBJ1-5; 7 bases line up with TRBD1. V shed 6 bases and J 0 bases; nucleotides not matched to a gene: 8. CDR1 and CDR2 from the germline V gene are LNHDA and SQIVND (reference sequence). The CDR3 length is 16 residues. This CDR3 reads CASSDGQAYSNQPQHF. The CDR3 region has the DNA TGTGCCAGTAGCGACGGACAGGCATATAGCAATCAGCCCCAGCATTTT.

CDR3 loop: CASARQDSGNTIYF. In DNA, the CDR3 is TGTGCCAGCGCGCGACAGGACTCTGGAAACACCATATATTTT. This chain connects TRBV6-5 to TRBJ1-3; TRBD1 might be the D (6 bases). Germline assignment: CDR1 MNHEY and CDR2 SVGAGI. The CDR3 contains 14 residues. The V gene lost 8 bases and the J gene lost 0 bases, with 11 bases spanning the gap.

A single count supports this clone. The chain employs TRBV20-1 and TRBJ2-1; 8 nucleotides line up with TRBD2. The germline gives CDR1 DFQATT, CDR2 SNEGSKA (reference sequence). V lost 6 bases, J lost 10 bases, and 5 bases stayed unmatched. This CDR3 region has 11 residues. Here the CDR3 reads CSAPTSGEQFF. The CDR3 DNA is TGCAGTGCCCCCACTAGCGGAGAGCAGTTCTTC.

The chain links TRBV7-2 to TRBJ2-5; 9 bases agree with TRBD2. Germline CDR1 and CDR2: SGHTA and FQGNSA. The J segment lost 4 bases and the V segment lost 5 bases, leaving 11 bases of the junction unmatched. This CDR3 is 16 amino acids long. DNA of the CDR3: TGTGCCAGCAGCCCCTTGGGGGCGGGGGGGTTAGAGACCCAGTACTTC. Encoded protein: CASSPLGAGGLETQYF.

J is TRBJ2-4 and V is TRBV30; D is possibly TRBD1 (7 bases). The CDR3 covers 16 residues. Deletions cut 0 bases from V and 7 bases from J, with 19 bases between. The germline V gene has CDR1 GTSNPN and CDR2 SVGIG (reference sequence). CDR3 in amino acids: CAWSVFGGGGFNIQYF. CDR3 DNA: TGTGCCTGGAGTGTGTTCGGAGGGGGCGGTTTTAACATTCAGTACTTC.

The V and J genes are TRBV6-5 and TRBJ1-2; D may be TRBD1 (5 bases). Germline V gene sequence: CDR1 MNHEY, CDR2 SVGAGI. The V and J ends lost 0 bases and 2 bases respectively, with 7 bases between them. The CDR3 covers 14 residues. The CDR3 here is CASSYSTENYGYTF. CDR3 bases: TGTGCCAGCAGTTACTCGACAGAAAACTATGGCTACACCTTC.

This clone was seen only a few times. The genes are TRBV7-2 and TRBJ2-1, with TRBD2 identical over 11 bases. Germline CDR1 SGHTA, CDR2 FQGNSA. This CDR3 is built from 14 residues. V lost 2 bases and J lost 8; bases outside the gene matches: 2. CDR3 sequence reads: CASSLLAGGYEQFF. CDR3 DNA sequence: TGTGCCAGCAGCTTACTAGCGGGGGGCTATGAGCAGTTCTTC.

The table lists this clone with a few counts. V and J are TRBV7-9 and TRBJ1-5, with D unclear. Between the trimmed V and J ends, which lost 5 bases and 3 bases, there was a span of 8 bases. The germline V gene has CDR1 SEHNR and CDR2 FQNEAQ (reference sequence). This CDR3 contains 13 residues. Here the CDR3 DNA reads TGTGCCAGCAGCCGGGGTGACAATCAGCCCCAGCATTTT. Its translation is CASSRGDNQPQHF.

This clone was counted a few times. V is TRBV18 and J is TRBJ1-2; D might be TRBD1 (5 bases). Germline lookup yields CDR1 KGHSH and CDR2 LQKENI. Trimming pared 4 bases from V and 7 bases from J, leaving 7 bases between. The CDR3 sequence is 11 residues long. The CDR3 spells CASSQDIGYTF. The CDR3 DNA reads TGTGCCAGCTCACAGGACATTGGCTACACCTTC.

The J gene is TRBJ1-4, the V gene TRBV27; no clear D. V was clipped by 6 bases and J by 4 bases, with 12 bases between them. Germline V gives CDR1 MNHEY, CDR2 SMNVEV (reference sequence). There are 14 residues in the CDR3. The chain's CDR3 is CASSLEAVNEKLFF. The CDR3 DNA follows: TGTGCCAGCAGCCTAGAAGCGGTTAATGAAAAACTGTTTTTT.

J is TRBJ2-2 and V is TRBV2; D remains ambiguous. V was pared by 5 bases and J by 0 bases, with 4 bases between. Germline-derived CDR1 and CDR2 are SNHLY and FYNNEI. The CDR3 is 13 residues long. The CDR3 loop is CASSRANTGELFF. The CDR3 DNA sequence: TGTGCCAGCAGTCGGGCGAACACCGGGGAGCTGTTTTTT.